This T cell receptor (beta chain) emerged from a study of blood T cell repertoires in COVID-19. The overall study: T cells, B-cell-depleted T cells, or PBMCs supplied cDNA or gDNA.

Original processing methods: Cell counts per sample came from amplifying reference gene primers. Here immunoSEQ multiplex PCR was the method, and the copy in TCRdb shows in-frame clones only, minus some. V and J calls and clone size come straight from that table; D and trimming were deduced from the DNA. The table has about 96,000 clones, 70% to 85% seen once; the top ten hold 17%. V lost 10 bases, J lost 7 bases, and 11 bases stayed unmatched. The CDR3 is 15 amino acids. The germline gives CDR1 SNHLY, CDR2 FYNNEI. What was sequenced was peripheral blood. V gene TRBV2 combines with J gene TRBJ2-2, with 11 bases aligning to TRBD1. The TCR was taken from a woman aged 60-70 years with acute or convalescent COVID-19. The CDR3 region is CATNPGQGAIGELFF. In DNA form, the CDR3 reads TGTGCCACCAACCCCGGACAGGGGGCGATCGGGGAGCTGTTTTTT.